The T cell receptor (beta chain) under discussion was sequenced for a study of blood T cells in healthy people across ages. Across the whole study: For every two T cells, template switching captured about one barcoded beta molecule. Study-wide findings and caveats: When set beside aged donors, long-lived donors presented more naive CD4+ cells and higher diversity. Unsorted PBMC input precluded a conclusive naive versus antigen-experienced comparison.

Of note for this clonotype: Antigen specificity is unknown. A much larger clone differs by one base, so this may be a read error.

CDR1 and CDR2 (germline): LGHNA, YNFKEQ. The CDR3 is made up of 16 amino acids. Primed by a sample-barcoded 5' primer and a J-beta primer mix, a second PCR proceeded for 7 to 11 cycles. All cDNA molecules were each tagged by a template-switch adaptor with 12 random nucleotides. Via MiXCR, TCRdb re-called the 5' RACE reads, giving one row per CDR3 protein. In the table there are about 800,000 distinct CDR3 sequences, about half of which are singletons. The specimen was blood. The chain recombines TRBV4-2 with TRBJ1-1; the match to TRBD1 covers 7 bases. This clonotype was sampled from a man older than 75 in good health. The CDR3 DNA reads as TGTGCCAGCAGCCAAGGTCAGGGGGACGGAAACACTGAAGCTTACTTT. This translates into CASSQGQGDGNTEAYF.